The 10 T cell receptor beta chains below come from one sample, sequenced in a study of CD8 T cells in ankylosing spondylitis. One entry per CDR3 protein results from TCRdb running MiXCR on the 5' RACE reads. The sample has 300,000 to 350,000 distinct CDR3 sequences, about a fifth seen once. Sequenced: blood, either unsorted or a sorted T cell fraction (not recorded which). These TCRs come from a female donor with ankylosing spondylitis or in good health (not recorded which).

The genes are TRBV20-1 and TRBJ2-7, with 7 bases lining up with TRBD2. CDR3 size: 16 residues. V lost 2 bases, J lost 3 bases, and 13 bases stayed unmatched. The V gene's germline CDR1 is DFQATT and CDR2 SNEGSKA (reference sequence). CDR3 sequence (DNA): TGCAGTGCTAGACCTTGGCCTGGCGGGAGTTTCTACGAGCAGTACTTC. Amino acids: CSARPWPGGSFYEQYF.

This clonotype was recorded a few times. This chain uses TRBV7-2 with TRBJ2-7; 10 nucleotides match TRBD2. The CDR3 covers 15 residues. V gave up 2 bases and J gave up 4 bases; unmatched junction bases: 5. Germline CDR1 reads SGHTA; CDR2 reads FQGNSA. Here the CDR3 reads CASSLRAGGEYEQYF. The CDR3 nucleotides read TGTGCCAGCAGCTTACGAGCGGGAGGGGAATACGAGCAGTACTTC.

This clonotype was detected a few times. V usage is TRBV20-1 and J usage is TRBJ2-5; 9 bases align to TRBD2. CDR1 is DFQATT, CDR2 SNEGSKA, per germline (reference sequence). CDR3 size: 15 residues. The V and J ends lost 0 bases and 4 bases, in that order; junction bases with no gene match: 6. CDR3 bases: TGCAGTGCTAGAGATCCAGCGGGAGGAGGAGAGACCCAGTACTTC. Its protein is CSARDPAGGGETQYF.

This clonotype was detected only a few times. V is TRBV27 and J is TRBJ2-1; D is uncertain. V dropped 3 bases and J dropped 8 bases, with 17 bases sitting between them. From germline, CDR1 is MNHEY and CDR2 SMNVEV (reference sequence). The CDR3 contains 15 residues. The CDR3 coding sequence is TGTGCCAGCAGTTTGTCACCCATCGACCTTTATGAGCAGTTCTTC. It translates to CASSLSPIDLYEQFF.

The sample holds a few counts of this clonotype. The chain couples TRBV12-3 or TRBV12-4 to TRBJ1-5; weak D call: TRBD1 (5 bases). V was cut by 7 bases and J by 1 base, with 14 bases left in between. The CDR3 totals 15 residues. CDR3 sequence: CASTRGEESNQPQHF. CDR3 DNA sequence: TGTGCCAGCACCCGGGGGGAAGAAAGCAATCAGCCCCAGCATTTT.

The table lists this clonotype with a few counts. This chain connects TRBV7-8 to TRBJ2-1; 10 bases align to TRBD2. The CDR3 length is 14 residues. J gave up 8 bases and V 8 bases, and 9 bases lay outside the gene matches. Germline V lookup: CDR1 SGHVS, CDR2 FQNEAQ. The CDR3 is CASLLAGEYDEQFF. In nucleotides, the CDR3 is TGTGCCAGCCTCCTAGCGGGAGAATACGATGAGCAGTTCTTC.

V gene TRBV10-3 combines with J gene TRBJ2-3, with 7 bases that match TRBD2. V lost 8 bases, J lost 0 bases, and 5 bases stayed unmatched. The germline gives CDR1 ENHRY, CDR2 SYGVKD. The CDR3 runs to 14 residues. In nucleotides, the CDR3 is TGTGCCATCGGGAGGGGATCTAGCACAGATACGCAGTATTTT. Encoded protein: CAIGRGSSTDTQYF.

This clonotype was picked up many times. DNA of the CDR3: TGCGCCAGCAGCCAAACTTTACAGGGGGCCCACTCCTACGAGCAGTACTTC. This sequence encodes CASSQTLQGAHSYEQYF. The chain links TRBV4-3 to TRBJ2-7; 9 bases align to TRBD1. Unmatched junction bases numbered 8, after V lost 2 bases and J lost 0 bases. Looked up from germline, CDR1 is LGHNA and CDR2 is YSLEER. The CDR3 is 17 residues long.

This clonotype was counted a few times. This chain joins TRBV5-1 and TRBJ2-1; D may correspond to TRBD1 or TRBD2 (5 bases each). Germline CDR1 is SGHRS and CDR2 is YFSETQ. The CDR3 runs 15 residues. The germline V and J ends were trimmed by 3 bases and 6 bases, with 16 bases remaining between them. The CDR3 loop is CASSSPGRPSNEQFF. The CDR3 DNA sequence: TGCGCCAGCAGCTCCCCAGGGAGACCTAGCAATGAGCAGTTCTTC.

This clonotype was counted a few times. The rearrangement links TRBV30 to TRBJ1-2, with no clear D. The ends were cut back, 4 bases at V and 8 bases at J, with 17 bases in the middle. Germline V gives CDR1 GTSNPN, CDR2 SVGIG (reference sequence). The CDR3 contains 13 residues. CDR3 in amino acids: CAWTLGRLSGYTF. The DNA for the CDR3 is TGTGCCTGGACCCTTGGACGGCTTTCGGGCTACACCTTC.